The sequence of this T cell receptor (beta chain) was determined in a study of blood T cell repertoires in COVID-19. The cohort comprised adults aged about 18 to 100 years residing in 20 to 30 US areas. Two consecutive negative NP/OP PCR tests, clearance, or resolved symptoms defined Cohort 3 recovery. This clone appeared a single time. Sequencing used immunoSEQ multiplex PCR; TCRdb keeps in-frame clones, though not all of them. In the table there are about 280,000 clones, 87% of which are singletons. This TCR came from a woman aged 40-49 years who had recovered from COVID-19. Specimen: PBMCs or T cells enriched from blood (not recorded which).

Here the CDR3 DNA reads TGTGCCAGCTGCGTTGGCGGCGGGGGGCGAGAGACCCAGTACTTC. It is translated as CASCVGGGGRETQYF. This chain uses TRBV28 with TRBJ2-5; 8 bases map to TRBD2. V gave up 8 bases and J gave up 4 bases; unmatched junction bases: 12. The CDR3 loop spans 15 amino acids. The V gene's germline CDR1 is MDHEN and CDR2 SYDVKM.